The sequence of this T cell receptor (beta chain) was determined in a study of T cell responses to AZD1222 COVID-19 vaccine. Whole-study results and caveats: The donor cohort was predominantly white British with a female majority, and clonal diversity may have been underestimated. Sampling that yielded the repertoires occurred only after the peak T cell response.

Clones were read by immunoSEQ multiplex PCR, and TCRdb kept only the in-frame ones, dropping some. The data contain 250,000 to 300,000 clones, almost 95% of them singletons. Turning to this clone: The antigen is undetermined.

CDR3 size: 15 residues. Trimming removed 6 bases from V and 5 bases from J; junction bases left unmatched: 6. CDR1 is KGHSH, CDR2 LQKENI, per germline. Combined were second doses at about 4 or about 12 weeks. The sequencing used peripheral blood, collected 28 days after the second AZD1222 dose. The chain joins TRBV18 to TRBJ2-2; 10 bases are a match to TRBD1. The receptor was isolated from an adult who received the AZD1222 COVID-19 vaccine. The CDR3 loop is CASSSGQGKTGELFF. CDR3 sequence (DNA): TGTGCCAGCTCTTCGGGACAGGGGAAAACCGGGGAGCTGTTTTTT. Together with reference TRBV18 and TRBJ2-2, the CDR3 gives the full variable domain: NAGVMQNPRHLVRRRGQEARLRCSPMKGHSHVYWYRQLPEEGLKFMVYLQKENIIDESGMPKERFSAEFPKEGPSILRIQQVVRGDSAAYFCASSSGQGKTGELFFGEGSRLTVL.